This T cell receptor (beta chain) was retrieved from a study of cytomegalovirus exposure and HLA in healthy donors. Both 60 Vbeta primers and 13 Jbeta primers went into the PCR. The method was immunoSEQ multiplex PCR; TCRdb's version includes in-frame clones alone and lacks a portion of them. The sample shows tens of thousands of clones, around 82% of them seen only once. The study's findings and limits: In a later analysis, a genetic analysis reported fewer productive-TCR N-insertions in an Asian-associated ancestry cluster than the cohort average. Three chains tied to CMV proved CMV antigen-specific in vitro. Sequencing probably produced one cluster of sequence variants that were highly shared.

About this clone: What it binds is not known.

CDR1 and CDR2 (germline): WNHNN, SYGVQD (reference sequence). The CDR3 is made up of 17 amino acids. Trimming at V came to 1 base and at J to 3 bases, leaving 9 bases not matched to a gene. This TCR came from a woman in her late teens or twenties in good health and CMV-seropositive. Sequencing was carried out using PBMCs. The V call is TRBV10-1, the J call TRBJ1-2, with 9 bases lining up with TRBD1. The CDR3 coding sequence is TGCGCCAGCAGTGAGTTTAACAGGGGGCGGGAAGACTATGGCTACACCTTC. Its protein is CASSEFNRGREDYGYTF.